The following is a T cell receptor beta chain sequence with its context. This clonotype was found many times. The antigen it binds to is not known. Nothing much larger sits one base from this clone, and base qualities are not available. The approximately 39 donors, aged roughly 6 to 95 years, were systemically healthy Caucasian individuals from Russia. Approximately 9.7 milliliters of peripheral blood were drawn from each donor into EDTA-treated Vacutainer tubes. Ficoll-Paque density-gradient centrifugation was used to isolate PBMCs, with at least 7 million per sample. Total RNA was extracted from PBMCs with Trizol reagent, with at least 6 micrograms obtained per sample. Naive CD45RAhigh/CD27high T cell percentages were measured by flow cytometry on a PBMC aliquot from every donor. These data are taken from a study of blood T cells in healthy people across ages (dated by TCRdb to the mid-2010s). Study-level background: Template switching captured roughly one uniquely barcoded TCR beta cDNA molecule per two T cells in model experiments. Age-related changes in TCR beta repertoire diversity were measured in the study by deep sequencing normalized with unique cDNA molecular identifiers. Using the same blood draw, the study looked at two additional independent replicas of 1 million unique cDNA reads for two donors, one aged 18 to 30 and the other aged 80 or older. The donors were divided into four age groups: young (average around 15 years), middle-aged (around 41), aged (about 62) and long-lived (82). Broad study findings and their caveats: Observed TCR beta diversity per million T cells fell roughly linearly with age, and a significant reduction was already apparent by age roughly 41. Bulk unsorted PBMC profiling prevented conclusive comparison of naive and antigen-experienced compartments. Compared with the aged group, more naive CD4+ T cells, fewer expanded clones and increased TCR diversity were shown by the long-lived group, suggesting age selection. Donor CMV infection status was unknown, potentially confounding age-related changes in expanded clonotypes. Estimates of total diversity based on one million sequenced T cells were regarded as lower bounds and as underestimates. The percentage of naive T cells measured by flow cytometry correlated strongly with observed TCR beta diversity.

Receptors were amplified or captured by 5' RACE. Sequencing was carried out with an Illumina HiSeq 2500. A second PCR of about 7 to 12 cycles was run with a J-beta primer mix and a sample-barcoded 5' primer. A unique molecular identifier was introduced onto each TCR beta cDNA molecule by a template-switch 5' adaptor carrying 12 random nucleotides. Each sample yielded at least 2.5 million CDR3-containing paired-end reads. The Mint cDNA synthesis kit, primed by a TRBC-specific oligonucleotide, was used to synthesize first-strand cDNA from all RNA. Following uracil-DNA glycosylase treatment, all cDNA underwent a first 18-cycle PCR with the universal primers M1SS and BC2_uni_R. On the authors' methods: For normalization, 1 million high-quality reads were randomly selected from each sample, with every read carrying a distinct molecular identifier. Instead of being binned into consensus sequences, reads that shared molecular identifiers were thrown out. MiTCR, run with a Q25 quality threshold and the strictest error-elimination algorithm, handled CDR3 identification, clonotype clustering and error correction. Lower-bound total TCR beta diversity was estimated with a nonparametric unseen species model using Euler transformation. TCRdb's own reprocessing of the public reads used fastp at Q25 and MiXCR and kept productive beta chains. Rows matching on CDR3 protein sequence are summarized as one entry with the most common DNA and genes. These V and J calls are TCRdb output, not the study's own analysis. The sample data list more than 900,000 distinct CDR3 sequences, and approximately 32% of these were observed just once. The ten largest clones capture 9.5% to 13% of the sample.

Compared with germline, V lacks 4 bases and J lacks 0 bases; bases without a gene match: 2. As encoded in the germline V gene (reference sequence), CDR1 is DFQATT while CDR2 is SNEGSKA. The CDR3 goes from the cysteine to the phenylalanine over 14 residues. The entry retains the CDR3 DNA only, 42 bases that are in frame from base 1. Separately, the same data were catalogued under a study of T cells of mothers and their children. Per the second study: Nine systemically healthy Caucasian individuals, comprising three mothers and their six children, were included as donors. cDNA synthesis used all of the extracted RNA, with 1.5 ug of RNA in each 15 ul reaction. In the second PCR, the M1S primer added sample barcodes and 2-4 random nucleotides. Each mother yielded over 9 million TCR beta CDR3 reads and each child 3 million to 3.5 million reads. TCR recombination output is similarly shaped by thymic selection in related and unrelated pairs, with a minor effect exerted by inherited differences. Normalized repertoire overlap was always found to be slightly, but never significantly, higher in related mother-child pairs than in unrelated mother-child pairs. No persistent microchimeric T cell clones were detected, at a sensitivity of roughly 96 clones per million clonotypes. Deep NGS was used in the study to compare the TCR beta repertoires of mothers and children and to look for features that separate related mother-child pairs from unrelated individuals. Mothers averaged roughly 36 +/- 4 years of age and children averaged around 10 +/- 4 years. After adapter ligation with NEBNext reagents, the libraries were sequenced on Illumina HiSeq 2000 with 100+100 nt paired-end reads. To prevent cross-contamination, the mother and child libraries were prepared one month apart and sequenced in separate runs. Between roughly 500,000 and 2,000,000 distinct TCR beta clonotypes were identified per donor. Naive TCR beta clonotypes were estimated from low-frequency clonotypes matched to each donor's FACS-determined naive share, without sorting.

The clonotype originates from a woman aged 35 to 49 in good health. The V and J genes are TRBV20-1 and TRBJ2-7; 11 bases in the middle match TRBD2. The specimen was blood. The CDR3 in this case is CSATSGGSSYEQYF. Read as DNA, the sequence is TGCAGTGCTACTAGCGGGGGGAGCTCCTACGAGCAGTACTTC.